This T cell receptor (beta chain) is drawn from a study of cytomegalovirus exposure and HLA in healthy donors. Germline values: CDR1 MNHEY, CDR2 SVGAGI. Trimming at V came to 6 bases and at J to 7 bases, leaving 10 bases not matched to a gene. This CDR3 is built from 15 residues. The PCR had 60 Vbeta and 13 Jbeta primers. This table comes from immunoSEQ multiplex PCR, and its TCRdb copy is limited to in-frame clones, with some not included. The data hold about 130,000 clones, with around four fifths observed a single time. The sequence derives from a male donor in good health and CMV-seronegative. The chain couples TRBV6-5 to TRBJ1-4; 8 nucleotides agree with TRBD1. The sample consisted of PBMCs. The CDR3 spells CASSSKTGVGEKLFF. The CDR3 coding sequence is TGTGCCAGCAGCTCGAAGACAGGGGTGGGTGAAAAACTGTTTTTT.